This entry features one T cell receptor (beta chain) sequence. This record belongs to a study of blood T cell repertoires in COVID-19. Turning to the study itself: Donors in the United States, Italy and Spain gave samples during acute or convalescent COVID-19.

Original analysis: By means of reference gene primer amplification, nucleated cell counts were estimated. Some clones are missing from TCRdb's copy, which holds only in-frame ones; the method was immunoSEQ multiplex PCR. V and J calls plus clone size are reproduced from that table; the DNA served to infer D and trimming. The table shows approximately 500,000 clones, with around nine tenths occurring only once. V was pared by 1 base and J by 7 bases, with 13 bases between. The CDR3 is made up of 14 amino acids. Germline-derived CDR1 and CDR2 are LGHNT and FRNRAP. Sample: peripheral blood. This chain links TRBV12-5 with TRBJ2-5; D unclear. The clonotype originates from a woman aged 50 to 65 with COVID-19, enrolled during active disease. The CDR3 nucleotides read TGTGCTAGTGGTTTGGGGCAGGTCGTTGGGACCCAGTACTTC. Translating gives CASGLGQVVGTQYF.